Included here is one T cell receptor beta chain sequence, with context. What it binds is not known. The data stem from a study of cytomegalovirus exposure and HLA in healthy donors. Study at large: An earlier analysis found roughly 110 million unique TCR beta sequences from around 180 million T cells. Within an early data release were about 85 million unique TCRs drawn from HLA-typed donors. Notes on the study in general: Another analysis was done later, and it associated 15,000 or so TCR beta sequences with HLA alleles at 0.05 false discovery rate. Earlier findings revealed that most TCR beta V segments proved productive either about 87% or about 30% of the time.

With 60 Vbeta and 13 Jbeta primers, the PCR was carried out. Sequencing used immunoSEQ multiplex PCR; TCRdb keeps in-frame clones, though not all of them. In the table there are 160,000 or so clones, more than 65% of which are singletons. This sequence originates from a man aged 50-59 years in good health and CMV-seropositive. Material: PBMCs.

In DNA form, the CDR3 reads TGCGCCAGCACCCTATCCGGGTTAGAGACCCAGTACTTC. Residues: CASTLSGLETQYF. This chain joins TRBV5-1 and TRBJ2-5, with D uncertain. The length of the CDR3 is 13 residues. The V gene lost 6 bases and the J gene lost 4 bases, with 13 bases spanning the gap. Per the germline V gene, CDR1 is SGHRS and CDR2 is YFSETQ.